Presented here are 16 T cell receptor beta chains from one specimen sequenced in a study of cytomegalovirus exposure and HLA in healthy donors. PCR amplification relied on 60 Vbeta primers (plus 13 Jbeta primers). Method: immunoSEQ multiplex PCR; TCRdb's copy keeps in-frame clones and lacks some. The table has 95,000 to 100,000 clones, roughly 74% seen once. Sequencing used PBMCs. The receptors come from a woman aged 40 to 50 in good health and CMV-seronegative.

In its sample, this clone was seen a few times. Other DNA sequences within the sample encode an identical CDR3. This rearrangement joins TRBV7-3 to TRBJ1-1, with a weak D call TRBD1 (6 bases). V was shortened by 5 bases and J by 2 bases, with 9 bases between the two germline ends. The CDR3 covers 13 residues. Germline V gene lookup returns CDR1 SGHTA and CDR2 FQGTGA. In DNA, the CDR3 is TGTGCCAGCAGCCTACAGGGTAACACTGAAGCTTTCTTT. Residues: CASSLQGNTEAFF.

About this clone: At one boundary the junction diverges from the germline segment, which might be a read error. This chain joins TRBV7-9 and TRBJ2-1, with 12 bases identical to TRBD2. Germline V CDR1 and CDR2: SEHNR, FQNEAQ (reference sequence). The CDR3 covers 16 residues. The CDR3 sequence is CSSSLGGLAGGNEQFF. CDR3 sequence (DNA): TGTTCCAGCAGCTTAGGAGGGCTAGCGGGGGGGAATGAGCAGTTCTTC.

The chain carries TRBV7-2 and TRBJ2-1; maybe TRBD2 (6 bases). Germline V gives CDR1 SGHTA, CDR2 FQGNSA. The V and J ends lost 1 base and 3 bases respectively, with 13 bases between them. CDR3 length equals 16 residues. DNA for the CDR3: TGTGCCAGCAGCTTAGGTAGTGGGGGGAGCTACAATGAGCAGTTCTTC. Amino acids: CASSLGSGGSYNEQFF.

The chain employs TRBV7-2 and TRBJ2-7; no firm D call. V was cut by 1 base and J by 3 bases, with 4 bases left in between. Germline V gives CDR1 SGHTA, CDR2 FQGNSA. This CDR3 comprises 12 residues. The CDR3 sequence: CASSLGSYEQYF. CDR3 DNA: TGTGCCAGCAGCTTAGGCAGCTACGAGCAGTACTTC.

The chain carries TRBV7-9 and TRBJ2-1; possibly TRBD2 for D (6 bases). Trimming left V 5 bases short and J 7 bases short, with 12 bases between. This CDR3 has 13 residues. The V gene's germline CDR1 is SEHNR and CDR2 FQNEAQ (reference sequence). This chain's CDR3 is CASSLLSGNEQFF. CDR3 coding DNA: TGTGCCAGCAGCCTTTTAAGCGGGAATGAGCAGTTCTTC.

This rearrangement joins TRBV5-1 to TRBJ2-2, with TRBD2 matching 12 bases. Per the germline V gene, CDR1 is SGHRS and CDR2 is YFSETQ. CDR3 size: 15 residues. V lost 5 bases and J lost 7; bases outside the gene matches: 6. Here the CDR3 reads CASRVTSGSGGELFF. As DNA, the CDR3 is TGCGCCAGCAGGGTGACTAGCGGGAGTGGCGGGGAGCTGTTTTTT.

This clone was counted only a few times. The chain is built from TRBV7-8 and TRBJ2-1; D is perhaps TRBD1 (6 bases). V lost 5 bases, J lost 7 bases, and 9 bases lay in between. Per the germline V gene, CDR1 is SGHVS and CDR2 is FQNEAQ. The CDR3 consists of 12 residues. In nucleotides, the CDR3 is TGTGCCAGCAGCCCAACAGGGAATGAGCAGTTCTTC. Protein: CASSPTGNEQFF.

This CDR3 reads CASSPEGDRYFSNQPQHF. CDR3 in DNA: TGTGCCAGCAGTCCAGAGGGGGACAGGTACTTTAGCAATCAGCCCCAGCATTTT. This chain connects TRBV27 to TRBJ1-5, with 8 bases matching TRBD1. V lost 5 bases, J lost 0 bases, and 12 bases stayed unmatched. The CDR3 consists of 18 residues. CDR1 is MNHEY, CDR2 SMNVEV, per germline (reference sequence).

CDR3 sequence reads: CASSLDGTSGGNTGELFF. Written as DNA, the CDR3 is TGTGCCAGCAGCTTGGATGGGACTAGCGGGGGGAACACCGGGGAGCTGTTTTTT. The chain links TRBV5-4 to TRBJ2-2, with 14 bases lining up with TRBD2. The CDR3 is made up of 18 amino acids. V shed 0 bases and J 1 base; nucleotides not matched to a gene: 2. The germline gives CDR1 SGHNT, CDR2 YYREEE (reference sequence).

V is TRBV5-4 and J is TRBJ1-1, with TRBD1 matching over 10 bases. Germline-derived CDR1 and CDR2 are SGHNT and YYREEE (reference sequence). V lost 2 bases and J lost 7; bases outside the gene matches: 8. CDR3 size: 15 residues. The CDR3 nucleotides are TGTGCCAGCAGCTTCCGGGACAGGGGTACAATTGAAGCTTTCTTT. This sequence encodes CASSFRDRGTIEAFF. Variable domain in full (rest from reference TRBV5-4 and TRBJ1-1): ETGVTQSPTHLIKTRGQQVTLRCSSQSGHNTVSWYQQALGQGPQFIFQYYREEENGRGNFPPRFSGLQFPNYSSELNVNALELDDSALYLCASSFRDRGTIEAFFGQGTRLTVV.

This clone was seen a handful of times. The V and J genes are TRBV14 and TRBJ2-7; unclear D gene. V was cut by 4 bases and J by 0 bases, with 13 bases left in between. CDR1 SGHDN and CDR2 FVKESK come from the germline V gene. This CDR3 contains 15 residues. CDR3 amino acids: CASSPTGYLSYEQYF. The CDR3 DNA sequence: TGTGCCAGCAGCCCTACGGGTTACCTCTCCTACGAGCAGTACTTC.

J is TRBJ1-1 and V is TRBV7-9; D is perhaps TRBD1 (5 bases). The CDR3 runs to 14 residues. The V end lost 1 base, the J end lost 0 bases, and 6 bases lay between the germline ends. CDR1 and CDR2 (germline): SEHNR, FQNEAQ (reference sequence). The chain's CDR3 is CASSLGGVNTEAFF. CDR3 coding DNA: TGTGCCAGCAGCTTAGGGGGGGTGAACACTGAAGCTTTCTTT.

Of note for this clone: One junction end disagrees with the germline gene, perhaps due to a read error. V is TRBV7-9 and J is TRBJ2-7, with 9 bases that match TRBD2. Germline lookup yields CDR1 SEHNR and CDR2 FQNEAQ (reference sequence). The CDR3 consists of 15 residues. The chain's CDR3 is CSSSPPGTSPLEQYF. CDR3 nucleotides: TGTTCCAGCAGCCCTCCGGGGACTAGCCCCCTCGAGCAGTACTTC.

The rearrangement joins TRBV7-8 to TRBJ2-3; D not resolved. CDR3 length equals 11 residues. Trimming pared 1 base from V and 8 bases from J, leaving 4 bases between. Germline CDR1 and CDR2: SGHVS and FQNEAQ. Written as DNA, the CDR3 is TGTGCCAGCAGCTTAGAAGCTACGCAGTATTTT. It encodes CASSLEATQYF.

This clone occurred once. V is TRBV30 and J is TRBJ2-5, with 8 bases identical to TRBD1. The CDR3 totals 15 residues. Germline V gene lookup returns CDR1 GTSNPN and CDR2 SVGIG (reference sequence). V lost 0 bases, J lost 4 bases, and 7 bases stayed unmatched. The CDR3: CAWSVGGQGGETQYF. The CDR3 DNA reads TGTGCCTGGAGTGTAGGCGGACAGGGAGGAGAGACCCAGTACTTC.

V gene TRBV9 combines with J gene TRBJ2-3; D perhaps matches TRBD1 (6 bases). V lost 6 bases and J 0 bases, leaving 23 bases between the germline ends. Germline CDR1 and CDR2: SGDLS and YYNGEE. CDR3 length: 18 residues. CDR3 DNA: TGTGCCAGCACCGAAGGGCCCCCGGACAGCATTAGCACAGATACGCAGTATTTT. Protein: CASTEGPPDSISTDTQYF.